These 7 T cell receptor beta chains originate from one sample sequenced in a study of T cell changes during pregnancy in multiple sclerosis. Assay: immunoSEQ multiplex PCR; the TCRdb copy retains only in-frame clones and omits some. The sample shows under 65,000 clones, 92% of them seen only once. Sequenced here: peripheral blood, sampled in the second trimester of pregnancy. Receptor source: a female donor with multiple sclerosis, enrolled in a pregnancy study.

The J gene is TRBJ2-5, the V gene TRBV18; the D is unclear. Germline loops: CDR1 KGHSH, CDR2 LQKENI. The CDR3 is 16 residues long. Trimming removed 3 bases from V and 3 bases from J, with 17 bases in between. The CDR3 protein is CASSPSAGRIEETQYF. The CDR3 nucleotides read TGTGCCAGCTCACCGTCTGCAGGTAGAATCGAAGAGACCCAGTACTTC.

This clone turned up a few times. CDR3 DNA sequence: TGTGCCAGTAGTATACGACCGGGACAGGGTTTTGAAGCTTTCTTT. Encoded protein: CASSIRPGQGFEAFF. The chain couples TRBV19 to TRBJ1-1; 9 bases align to TRBD1. V trimming: 2 bases; J trimming: 7 bases; junction bases outside the gene matches: 8. Germline CDR1 and CDR2: LNHDA and SQIVND (reference sequence). There are 15 residues in the CDR3.

The J gene is TRBJ1-2, the V gene TRBV7-9; 7 bases are shared with TRBD1. The CDR3 length is 16 residues. The germline V gene encodes CDR1 SEHNR and CDR2 FQNEAQ (reference sequence). V was pared by 5 bases and J by 0 bases, with 9 bases of the junction left unmatched. As DNA, the CDR3 is TGTGCCAGCAGCCTGCACGGGACAGACTCTAACTATGGCTACACCTTC. Its translation: CASSLHGTDSNYGYTF.

This chain joins TRBV19 and TRBJ1-1; 7 nucleotides agree with TRBD1. Germline lookup yields CDR1 LNHDA and CDR2 SQIVND (reference sequence). CDR3 size: 16 residues. V lost 7 bases, J lost 2 bases, and 13 bases stayed unmatched. The CDR3 coding sequence is TGTGCCAGTACCACAGGGGCGGTGGGGTTTAACACTGAAGCTTTCTTT. Encoded protein: CASTTGAVGFNTEAFF.

The chain has TRBV27 and TRBJ2-1, with 9 positions matching TRBD2. This CDR3 spans 15 amino acids. V lost 4 bases and J lost 10; bases outside the gene matches: 11. Looked up from germline, CDR1 is MNHEY and CDR2 is SMNVEV (reference sequence). This chain's CDR3 is CASSSTSGAGVEQFF. The CDR3 bases are TGTGCCAGCAGTTCGACTAGCGGAGCAGGGGTCGAGCAGTTCTTC.

The genes are TRBV7-8 and TRBJ2-7; the D gene is possibly TRBD1 (5 bases). Germline CDR1 and CDR2: SGHVS and FQNEAQ. This CDR3 has 16 residues. The V end lost 1 base, the J end lost 1 base, and 14 bases lay between the germline ends. The CDR3 DNA follows: TGTGCCAGCAGCTTAGGATTCAGGGTAGATTCCTACGAGCAGTACTTC. Protein: CASSLGFRVDSYEQYF.

The V and J genes are TRBV6-5 and TRBJ1-1; unclear D gene. V lost 0 bases to trimming and J lost 0 bases, with 8 bases between them. The CDR3 sequence is 15 residues long. Germline V CDR1 and CDR2: MNHEY, SVGAGI. This chain's CDR3 is CASSYSRDMNTEAFF. CDR3 nucleotide sequence: TGTGCCAGCAGTTACTCCCGGGATATGAACACTGAAGCTTTCTTT.